The present T cell receptor (beta chain) was sequenced within a study of CD8+ T cells in alopecia areata. This clone showed up just a few times. Its antigen remains unidentified. Genes here carry mouse names. The read is 4 residues too short to cover the CDR3 end, so that end is filled in from the germline J gene. Other DNA sequences in the sample encode the same CDR3. Reverse transcription of extracted RNA yielded cDNA, which provided the sequencing template. Profiling relied on immunoSEQ multiplex PCR, and the TCRdb table lists in-frame clones only, not all of them. The sample has 290,000 or so clones, none seen only once. Combined cutaneous lymph node cells underwent sorting by CD4, CD8alpha, NKG2D, NKG2ACE and additional markers. Findings and limits, study-wide: Normal-skin resident alphabeta T cells also appear among scalp sample sequences. Mice showed TCR sharing more clearly than patients did, possibly owing to HLA. In lesional scalp, particularly from alopecia totalis/universalis, clonality was higher than in normal scalp.

Trimming at V came to 5 bases and at J to 1 base, leaving 3 bases not matched to a gene. Germline CDR1 NSHNY, CDR2 SYGAGN. CDR3 length equals 14 residues. The chain recombines TRBV13-1 with TRBJ2-1; TRBD1 matches at 7 bases. The material sequenced was CD4+ T cells sorted from a lymph node. The sequence derives from a C3H/HeJ mouse with alopecia areata. The mouse strain carries the MHC haplotype H2-k. This CDR3 reads CASRQGRNYAEQFF. The covered CDR3 bases are TGTGCCAGCAGACAGGGGAGGAACTATGCT.